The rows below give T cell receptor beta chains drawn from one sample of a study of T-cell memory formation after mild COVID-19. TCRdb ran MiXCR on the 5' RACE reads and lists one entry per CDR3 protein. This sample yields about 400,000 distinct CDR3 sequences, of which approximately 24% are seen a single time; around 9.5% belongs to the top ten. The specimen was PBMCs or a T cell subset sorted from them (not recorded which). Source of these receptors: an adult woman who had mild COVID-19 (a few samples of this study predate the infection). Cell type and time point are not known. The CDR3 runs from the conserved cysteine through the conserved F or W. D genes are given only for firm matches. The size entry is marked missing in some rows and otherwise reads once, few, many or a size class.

TGCGCCAGCAGCATAGAACAGGGTAGGGATTCACCCCTCCACTTT | CASSIEQGRDSPLHF | TRBV5-1 | many | . | TRBJ1-6
TGTGCCAGCAGTCTCCGACAGGCCTACAATGAGCAGTTCTTC | CASSLRQAYNEQFF | TRBV12-3/TRBV12-4 | few | . | TRBJ2-1
TGCAGCGTTGACAACAGGGGAATTGTAGCTGAAGCTTTCTTT | CSVDNRGIVAEAFF | TRBV29-1 | . | TRBD1 | TRBJ1-1
TGTGCCACCAGGGGACACGTCGCGAACACCGGGGAGCTGTTTTTT | CATRGHVANTGELFF | TRBV24-1 | few | . | TRBJ2-2
TGTGCCAGCAGCCGAGAGGGGGCCTGGTACGAGCAGTACTTC | CASSREGAWYEQYF | TRBV12-3/TRBV12-4 | . | TRBD1 | TRBJ2-7
TGTGCCAGCACCTCATCCGGGACAGGGGGCGAGCAGTACTTC | CASTSSGTGGEQYF | TRBV12-3/TRBV12-4 | . | TRBD1 | TRBJ2-7
TGCAGTGCTAGTAGGGCCGGCCAGCCCCAGCATTTT | CSASRAGQPQHF | TRBV20-1 | many | . | TRBJ1-5
TGTGCCAGCAGCGTCGGGGGGGGCTCTGGGGCCAACGTCCTGACTTTC | CASSVGGGSGANVLTF | TRBV9 | few | TRBD2 | TRBJ2-6
TGCGCCAGCAGGCAAGATCCTAGCGGGAGGCTTGAGCAGTTCTTC | CASRQDPSGRLEQFF | TRBV5-1 | . | TRBD2 | TRBJ2-1
TGTGCCAGCAGCGATGGCTGGGCGAACACTGAAGCTTTCTTT | CASSDGWANTEAFF | TRBV7-9 | . | . | TRBJ1-1
TGTGCCAGCAGCTTATCCGGTAGCAATCAGCCCCAGCATTTT | CASSLSGSNQPQHF | TRBV5-4 | few | . | TRBJ1-5
TGTGCAAGCAAAGCGGGACTAGCGTCAGATACGCAGTATTTT | CASKAGLASDTQYF | TRBV12-3/TRBV12-4 | few | TRBD2 | TRBJ2-3
TGCAGTGCTAGAGGGACTAGCGGCTCCTACAATGAGCAGTTCTTC | CSARGTSGSYNEQFF | TRBV20-1 | . | TRBD2 | TRBJ2-1
TGTGCCAGCAGCTCGACGGCAGCTAACTATGGCTACACCTTC | CASSSTAANYGYTF | TRBV7-9 | few | . | TRBJ1-2
TGTGCCAGCTCACCAACAGCGGGAGGACCCACCGGGGAGCTGTTTTTT | CASSPTAGGPTGELFF | TRBV18 | . | TRBD2 | TRBJ2-2
TGTGCCAGCAGCTTGGGGGTATCGGGGGTCGAGCAGTACTTC | CASSLGVSGVEQYF | TRBV7-9 | few | . | TRBJ2-7
TGTGCCACCAGCGAGACGAGGGAGGCAGATACGCAGTATTTT | CATSETREADTQYF | TRBV15 | few | . | TRBJ2-3
TGCGCCAGCAGCCCCACCGGCGCAGGGGGCCAAGAGACCCAGTACTTC | CASSPTGAGGQETQYF | TRBV5-1 | . | TRBD1 | TRBJ2-5
TGTGCCAGCAGCGTTTTAGGACAGGGGGCCGATGAGCAGTTCTTC | CASSVLGQGADEQFF | TRBV9 | many | TRBD1 | TRBJ2-1
TGTGCCAGCAGCCGCTTTCCGCCGACAGGAACGAACTATGGCTACACCTTC | CASSRFPPTGTNYGYTF | TRBV7-9 | few | . | TRBJ1-2
TGTGCCACCAGTGAGCGTCGGACAGACAGCGAGCAGTACTTC | CATSERRTDSEQYF | TRBV24-1 | . | . | TRBJ2-7
TGTGCCACCAGCAGGGGGACTAGCAAGGAGACCCAGTACTTC | CATSRGTSKETQYF | TRBV15 | . | TRBD2 | TRBJ2-5
TGCGCCAGCAGCCAAGAGAGCCTAGCGGGGGGGCCATCCTACGAGCAGTACTTC | CASSQESLAGGPSYEQYF | TRBV4-1 | . | TRBD2 | TRBJ2-7
TGCGCCAGCAGCCCAGGAACTGGACTAGCGGCTTACAATGAGCAGTTCTTC | CASSPGTGLAAYNEQFF | TRBV4-1 | . | TRBD2 | TRBJ2-1
TGTGCCAGCAGCCAAAACAGAGCCACTAACTATGGCTACACCTTC | CASSQNRATNYGYTF | TRBV3-1 | few | . | TRBJ1-2
TGTGCCAGTAGCTTCGAGTACAATGAGCAGTTCTTC | CASSFEYNEQFF | TRBV19 | few | . | TRBJ2-1
TGTGCCAGCAGCTGGACGGGACAGGGGGCGAGGGAGCAGTACTTC | CASSWTGQGAREQYF | TRBV7-2 | many | TRBD1 | TRBJ2-7
TGTGCCAGCAGCCCCATTAGCGGGAGATGGTTCTTC | CASSPISGRWFF | TRBV27 | . | TRBD2 | TRBJ2-1
TGTGCCAGCAGTTTAGTTGAAGCTACTGAAGCTTTCTTT | CASSLVEATEAFF | TRBV12-3/TRBV12-4 | few | . | TRBJ1-1
TGTGCCAGGGGAAACCTCAGGTCCAAAAACATTCAGTACTTC | CARGNLRSKNIQYF | TRBV27 | . | . | TRBJ2-4
TGCGCCAGCAGCCAAGATAACGGCAGGGACAATCAGCCCCAGCATTTT | CASSQDNGRDNQPQHF | TRBV4-1 | . | . | TRBJ1-5
TGTGCCTGGAGTACGTCCGGGGGAGATACGCAGTATTTT | CAWSTSGGDTQYF | TRBV30 | . | . | TRBJ2-3
TGTGCCAGCAGCGAAGGGAGGGAGACTGAAGCTTTCTTT | CASSEGRETEAFF | TRBV7-6 | many | . | TRBJ1-1
TGTGCCAGCAGCGTAAGTGAGCAAACCCAAGAGACCCAGTACTTC | CASSVSEQTQETQYF | TRBV9 | few | . | TRBJ2-5
TGTGCCAGCAGTAGGACGGCAGTCTACGAGCAGTACTTC | CASSRTAVYEQYF | TRBV27 | . | . | TRBJ2-7
TGTGCCAGCTCCCTCTGGACTAGCGGGAATAACAATGAGCAGTTCTTC | CASSLWTSGNNNEQFF | TRBV18 | . | TRBD2 | TRBJ2-1
TGCGCCAGCAGCCACGAGCCAGGGAGCTCCTACGAGCAGTACTTC | CASSHEPGSSYEQYF | TRBV5-1 | . | . | TRBJ2-7
TGTGCCACCAGTGATCAGAGTAACTATGGCTACACCTTC | CATSDQSNYGYTF | TRBV24-1 | . | . | TRBJ1-2
TGTGCCAGCAGGCCAGGTCGGGGCACTGAAGCTTTCTTT | CASRPGRGTEAFF | TRBV3-1 | . | . | TRBJ1-1
TGTGCCAGCAGCCAAGATAGGGGAGCGGGGAGCACCGGGGAGCTGTTTTTT | CASSQDRGAGSTGELFF | TRBV14 | . | TRBD2 | TRBJ2-2
TGCAGTGCTAGAGAGGTAGCGGGAGGGTCCTACGAGCAGTACTTC | CSAREVAGGSYEQYF | TRBV20-1 | once | TRBD2 | TRBJ2-7